Below are 14 T cell receptor beta chains sequenced from a single sample in a study of blood T cell repertoires in COVID-19. Clones were read by immunoSEQ multiplex PCR, and TCRdb kept only the in-frame ones, dropping some. The sample contains tens of thousands of clones, approximately 80% of which appear only once. Sequencing was carried out using peripheral blood. Receptor source: a man between 60 and 75 years old with acute or convalescent COVID-19.

The chain couples TRBV11-2 to TRBJ1-5; the D gene is possibly TRBD1 (6 bases). V lost 5 bases, J lost 4 bases, and 9 bases lay in between. The germline gives CDR1 SGHAT, CDR2 FQNNGV. This CDR3 region has 13 residues. The CDR3, as DNA: TGTGCCAGCAGCGGACAGATAAATCAGCCCCAGCATTTT. It codes for CASSGQINQPQHF.

This clone occurred a few times. The chain uses TRBV13 and TRBJ2-3, with 11 bases matching TRBD2. The J segment lost 2 bases and the V segment lost 0 bases, leaving 1 base of the junction unmatched. CDR1 and CDR2 (germline): PRHDT, FYEKMQ (reference sequence). The CDR3 sequence is 16 residues long. The CDR3: CASSLGGLADTDTQYF. CDR3 in DNA: TGTGCCAGCAGCTTAGGGGGACTAGCGGACACAGATACGCAGTATTTT. Supplemented by reference TRBV13 and TRBJ2-3, the full variable domain reads AAGVIQSPRHLIKEKRETATLKCYPIPRHDTVYWYQQGPGQDPQFLISFYEKMQSDKGSIPDRFSAQQFSDYHSELNMSSLELGDSALYFCASSLGGLADTDTQYFGPGTRLTVL.

The chain has TRBV27 and TRBJ1-1; unclear D gene. In germline, CDR1 is MNHEY, CDR2 SMNVEV (reference sequence). There are 13 residues in the CDR3. Trimming left V 5 bases short and J 2 bases short, with 9 bases between. CDR3 DNA sequence: TGTGCCAGCAGTAACGGGGTAAACACTGAAGCTTTCTTT. It specifies CASSNGVNTEAFF.

The chain combines TRBV30 with TRBJ1-2; TRBD1 aligns across 12 bases. CDR3 length equals 14 residues. The germline V gene encodes CDR1 GTSNPN and CDR2 SVGIG (reference sequence). Unmatched junction bases numbered 4, after V lost 4 bases and J lost 4 bases. The CDR3 bases are TGTGCCTGGACAAGGGACAGGGGGCCCTATGGCTACACCTTC. Residues: CAWTRDRGPYGYTF. The variable domain in full, completed from reference TRBV30 and TRBJ1-2, reads SQTIHQWPATLVQPVGSPLSLECTVEGTSNPNLYWYRQAAGRGLQLLFYSVGIGQISSEVPQNLSASRPQDRQFILSSKKLLLSDSGFYLCAWTRDRGPYGYTFGSGTRLTVV.

This CDR3 reads CASSLANRGNSPLHF. The CDR3 DNA is TGTGCCAGCAGTTTAGCGAACAGGGGAAATTCACCCCTCCACTTT. J is TRBJ1-6 and V is TRBV27; 7 nucleotides line up with TRBD1. Unmatched junction bases numbered 5, after V lost 2 bases and J lost 7 bases. Germline V lookup: CDR1 MNHEY, CDR2 SMNVEV (reference sequence). CDR3 size: 15 residues.

This clone came up many times. This CDR3 reads CASSLTTWDSPLHF. As DNA, the CDR3 is TGTGCCAGCAGCTTAACGACATGGGATTCACCCCTCCACTTT. The chain joins TRBV7-2 to TRBJ1-6; D unresolved. V gave up 2 bases and J gave up 8 bases, with 10 bases separating them. The CDR3 is 14 amino acids. Per germline, CDR1 SGHTA and CDR2 FQGNSA.

The chain links TRBV5-6 to TRBJ1-2; D remains ambiguous. CDR1 is SGHDT, CDR2 YYEEEE, per germline. Trimming stripped 0 bases from V and 8 bases from J, with 11 bases between. The CDR3 has 13 amino acids. The DNA for the CDR3 is TGTGCCAGCAGCTTGGATCTGGGCTCGGGCTACACCTTC. Its translation: CASSLDLGSGYTF.

The gene calls are TRBV5-1 and TRBJ1-1; a weak D match, TRBD1 (5 bases). This CDR3 region has 17 residues. The germline V and J ends were trimmed by 2 bases and 1 base, with 18 bases remaining between them. Looked up from germline, CDR1 is SGHRS and CDR2 is YFSETQ. This CDR3 reads CASSLGAGSVRNTEAFF. The CDR3 region has the DNA TGCGCCAGCAGCTTAGGGGCAGGGTCTGTTAGGAACACTGAAGCTTTCTTT.

The sample holds one count of this clone. V usage is TRBV5-5 and J usage is TRBJ2-7; 8 bases line up with TRBD1. The CDR3 is made up of 17 amino acids. V lost 4 bases and J lost 4; bases outside the gene matches: 16. Germline V gives CDR1 SGHKS, CDR2 YYEKEE (reference sequence). The CDR3 bases are TGTGCCAGCAGCCCCGGACAGGGAACATATTACTCTTACGAGCAGTACTTC. This translates into CASSPGQGTYYSYEQYF. Complete variable domain (other parts from reference TRBV5-5 and TRBJ2-7): DAGVTQSPTHLIKTRGQQVTLRCSPISGHKSVSWYQQVLGQGPQFIFQYYEKEERGRGNFPDRFSARQFPNYSSELNVNALLLGDSALYLCASSPGQGTYYSYEQYFGPGTRLTVT.

This clone was seen a few times. J is TRBJ2-5 and V is TRBV9; 7 positions match TRBD2. The CDR3 sequence is 14 residues long. V lost 4 bases to trimming and J lost 2 bases; unmatched junction nucleotides: 5. CDR1 SGDLS and CDR2 YYNGEE come from the germline V gene. CDR3 coding DNA: TGTGCCAGCAGCTTCACTAGCGATCAAGAGACCCAGTACTTC. Protein: CASSFTSDQETQYF.

The J gene is TRBJ1-2, the V gene TRBV13; 11 nucleotides align to TRBD1. After removal of 5 bases from V and 3 bases from J, the junction contained 5 bases not matched to a gene. The CDR3 length is 15 residues. Germline CDR1 reads PRHDT; CDR2 reads FYEKMQ (reference sequence). The CDR3 DNA is TGTGCCAGCAGCACTCGGACAGGGGGCTACTATGGCTACACCTTC. Encoded protein: CASSTRTGGYYGYTF.

The CDR3 spells CASSLQGANNSPLHF. The CDR3 DNA reads TGTGCCAGCAGTTTACAGGGGGCTAATAATTCACCCCTCCACTTT. V usage is TRBV28 and J usage is TRBJ1-6; TRBD1 aligns across 8 bases. CDR1 is MDHEN, CDR2 SYDVKM, per germline. CDR3 length: 15 residues. The trim removed 2 bases at V and 5 bases at J, leaving 2 bases unmatched.

This clone was seen a handful of times. The chain has TRBV19 and TRBJ2-7; 11 bases are a match to TRBD1. With 4 bases clipped from V and 4 bases from J, the junction kept 9 bases outside the gene matches. Germline CDR1 LNHDA, CDR2 SQIVND (reference sequence). The CDR3 totals 16 residues. Here the CDR3 DNA reads TGTGCCAGTAGTAGGGACCCCGGACAGGGGGCTTACGAGCAGTACTTC. This translates into CASSRDPGQGAYEQYF.

The chain is built from TRBV9 and TRBJ2-2; D gene uncertain. V gave up 0 bases and J gave up 5 bases, with 8 bases separating them. Looked up from germline, CDR1 is SGDLS and CDR2 is YYNGEE. The CDR3 spans 14 residues. CDR3 sequence: CASSVDFRTGELFF. The CDR3 DNA reads as TGTGCCAGCAGCGTAGACTTCCGGACCGGGGAGCTGTTTTTT.